Listed below are T cell receptor beta chains from one sample, sequenced in a study of cytomegalovirus exposure and HLA in healthy donors. The assay was immunoSEQ multiplex PCR, and TCRdb's table has in-frame clones only and misses some. The sample lists approximately 150,000 clones; around nine tenths were seen once. The sample comprised PBMCs. The receptors shown here come from a man aged 18 to 30 in good health and CMV-seropositive. Each CDR3 is given with its conserved first and last residue. The D gene is left open where the match is weak. Size is stated for part of the rows, as once, few or many counts, or as a class when the clone is expanded.

d_call	v_call	clone_size	j_call	cdr3_nt	cdr3_aa
TRBD1	TRBV2	-	TRBJ2-1	TGTGCCAGCAGAGTGGGACAGGGGTATGTGAATGAGCAGTTCTTC	CASRVGQGYVNEQFF
TRBD1	TRBV7-9	once	TRBJ1-5	TGTGCCAGCAGCCCAGGGACAGGGAGTCAGCCCCAGCATTTT	CASSPGTGSQPQHF
TRBD2	TRBV27	-	TRBJ2-1	TGTGCCAGCAGTTTATCCGGTGTACCTGGCGGGAGGAACAATGAGCAGTTCTTC	CASSLSGVPGGRNNEQFF
TRBD1	TRBV5-1	-	TRBJ1-2	TGCGCCAGCAGCGTCAGACAGGGGTTCTATGGCTACACCTTC	CASSVRQGFYGYTF
TRBD1	TRBV7-9	-	TRBJ2-3	TGTGCCAGCAGCCCCGGACAGGGCGGGGATACGCAGTATTTT	CASSPGQGGDTQYF
-	TRBV27	-	TRBJ2-7	TGTGCCAGCAAACCCGGTTATAGAAACTCCTACGAGCAGTACTTC	CASKPGYRNSYEQYF
-	TRBV29-1	-	TRBJ2-7	TGCAGCGTTGGGTTCGGGGGAGGCCCCTACGAGCAGTACTTC	CSVGFGGGPYEQYF
TRBD1	TRBV5-6	-	TRBJ2-7	TGTGCCAGCAGCTTGGGGGGACAGGGATTTTCCTACGAGCAGTACTTC	CASSLGGQGFSYEQYF
TRBD1	TRBV15	once	TRBJ2-5	TGTGCCACCAGCCGCGGATCAGGGGGTGAAGGAGAGACCCAGTACTTC	CATSRGSGGEGETQYF
TRBD1	TRBV19	-	TRBJ2-6	TGTGCCAGTAGTATTGGGGGCAGGGGGAACTCTGGGGCCAACGTCCTGACTTTC	CASSIGGRGNSGANVLTF
TRBD2	TRBV5-1	few	TRBJ2-3	TGCGCCAGCAGCTGGGGACCGGGACTACAAACAGATACGCAGTATTTT	CASSWGPGLQTDTQYF
-	TRBV27	few	TRBJ2-2	TGTGCCAGCAGTTTAGGGCGGCAGGGGGGACTCTTTACCGGGGAGCTGTTTTTT	CASSLGRQGGLFTGELFF
-	TRBV7-2	-	TRBJ2-3	TGTGCCAGCAGCCTTAGGCAGGGGACAGATACGCAGTATTTT	CASSLRQGTDTQYF
-	TRBV19	-	TRBJ1-6	TGTGCCACTCGCCGGTTATCCTATAATTCACCCCTCCACTTT	CATRRLSYNSPLHF
-	TRBV6-6	few	TRBJ1-1	TGTGCCAGCAGCCCGGACACTGAAGCTTTCTTT	CASSPDTEAFF
-	TRBV6-5	-	TRBJ2-1	TGTGCCAGCAGTTACTCGAGCGGCCTGACCCAAGAGCAGTTCTTC	CASSYSSGLTQEQFF
-	TRBV7-8	-	TRBJ2-1	TGTGCCAGCAGCTTAGGGGAGAGCTCCTACAATGAGCAGTTCTTC	CASSLGESSYNEQFF
-	TRBV21-1	-	TRBJ2-7	TGTGCCAGCAGCGACCTCCCCGGCAATAGCCGTTCCGAGCAGTACTTC	CASSDLPGNSRSEQYF
TRBD2	TRBV9	-	TRBJ2-5	TGTGCCAGCAGCGAAGGACTAGCGGGAGCGGGGGAGACCCAGTACTTC	CASSEGLAGAGETQYF
TRBD1	TRBV5-1	-	TRBJ1-4	TGCGCCAGCAGCCCCAGGGGACAGACTAATGAAAAACTGTTTTTT	CASSPRGQTNEKLFF
TRBD1	TRBV6-5	-	TRBJ1-1	TGTGCCAGCAGTCTCCGGGACAGGGGGCTTACTGAAGCTTTCTTT	CASSLRDRGLTEAFF
TRBD1	TRBV7-9	-	TRBJ1-5	TGTGCCAGCAGCTCGCAGGGGGATCAGCCCCAGCATTTT	CASSSQGDQPQHF
-	TRBV6-1	-	TRBJ2-5	TGTGCCAGCACCCAGGGGGGCCGGGCCCAGTACTTC	CASTQGGRAQYF
-	TRBV6-7	-	TRBJ1-2	TGTGCCAGCAGTTACTCGAGAACAGGGAAGAGTGGCTACACCTTC	CASSYSRTGKSGYTF
-	TRBV6-5	-	TRBJ1-6	TGTGCCAGCAGTTACAGGGGGTATTCTGGGGATTCACCCCTCCACTTT	CASSYRGYSGDSPLHF
-	TRBV27	-	TRBJ1-2	TGTGCCAGCAGTTTATCAATAAACTATGGCTACACCTTC	CASSLSINYGYTF
TRBD1	TRBV9	-	TRBJ1-1	TGTGCCAGCAGCGTAGGCTGGGACAGATTCAGTTACACTGAAGCTTTCTTT	CASSVGWDRFSYTEAFF
TRBD2	TRBV5-1	few	TRBJ2-3	TGCGCCAGCAGCTCCCAACTAGCGGACACAGATACGCAGTATTTT	CASSSQLADTDTQYF
TRBD2	TRBV11-3	-	TRBJ2-1	TGTGCCAGCAGCTCCCCGGGACTAGCTAATGAGCAGTTCTTC	CASSSPGLANEQFF